The 9 T cell receptor beta chains given below trace back to one sample, sequenced in a study of shared clonotypes between healthy human individuals. TCRdb's copy holds only in-frame clones and misses some; the assay was immunoSEQ multiplex PCR. The sample includes 1,500,000 or so clones, more than 95% of them seen just once. The material sequenced was naive CD4+ T cells sorted from blood. Described subset: CD45RA+ positively selected. All receptors come from a man aged 30 to 45 in good health.

A remark on this clone: Distinct nucleotide sequences in the sample also encode this CDR3. This rearrangement joins TRBV5-1 to TRBJ2-5; D not resolved. The CDR3 has 13 residues. CDR1 is SGHRS and CDR2 is YFSETQ in the germline V gene. The V and J ends lost 0 bases and 3 bases respectively, with 6 bases between them. CDR3: CASSLGGKETQYF. The CDR3 DNA reads as TGCGCCAGCAGCTTGGGGGGAAAAGAGACCCAGTACTTC. Full variable domain (outside the CDR3, taken from reference TRBV5-1 and TRBJ2-5): KAGVTQTPRYLIKTRGQQVTLSCSPISGHRSVSWYQQTPGQGLQFLFEYFSETQRNKGNFPGRFSGRQFSNSRSEMNVSTLELGDSALYLCASSLGGKETQYFGPGTRLLVL.

J is TRBJ2-7 and V is TRBV28; a weak D match, TRBD2 (5 bases). Germline V gene sequence: CDR1 MDHEN, CDR2 SYDVKM. The CDR3 is 14 amino acids. V gave up 8 bases and J gave up 2 bases, with 16 bases separating them. The CDR3 coding sequence is TGTGCCAGCCTAGCTCACAGCGCAACCTACGAGCAGTACTTC. Translation gives CASLAHSATYEQYF. Drawing the rest from reference TRBV28 and TRBJ2-7, the complete variable domain is DVKVTQSSRYLVKRTGEKVFLECVQDMDHENMFWYRQDPGLGLRLIYFSYDVKMKEKGDIPEGYSVSREKKERFSLILESASTNQTSMYLCASLAHSATYEQYFGPGTRLTVT.

This clone was counted once. CDR3 in amino acids: CASSELAGISYNEQFF. In DNA form, the CDR3 reads TGCGCCAGCAGTGAACTAGCGGGCATCTCCTACAATGAGCAGTTCTTC. V is TRBV10-1 and J is TRBJ2-1; 9 bases are a match to TRBD2. Germline V gene data show CDR1 as WNHNN and CDR2 as SYGVQD (reference sequence). The CDR3 length is 16 residues. Unmatched junction bases numbered 3, after V lost 3 bases and J lost 0 bases.

The V and J genes are TRBV5-1 and TRBJ2-3; the D gene could be TRBD1 or TRBD2 (7 bases each). Germline CDR1 is SGHRS and CDR2 is YFSETQ. CDR3 size: 15 residues. V gave up 4 bases and J gave up 3 bases, with 15 bases separating them. Here the CDR3 DNA reads TGCGCCAGCAGCCCAGGGGGGGGCTGGACAGATACGCAGTATTTT. Translated, it gives CASSPGGGWTDTQYF.

Points on this clone: This same CDR3 is encoded by further DNA sequences in the sample. V is TRBV18 and J is TRBJ2-1, with TRBD1 as a possible D gene (5 bases). From germline, CDR1 is KGHSH and CDR2 LQKENI. The germline V and J ends were trimmed by 3 bases and 10 bases, with 10 bases remaining between them. The CDR3 has 12 amino acids. The DNA for the CDR3 is TGTGCCAGCTCACCCCCAGGGAACGAGCAGTTCTTC. Protein product: CASSPPGNEQFF.

The rearrangement uses TRBV9 and TRBJ2-1; tentative D call: TRBD1 (6 bases). CDR1 and CDR2 from the germline V gene are SGDLS and YYNGEE. This CDR3 has 16 residues. Trimming shortened V by 0 bases and J by 2 bases, and 12 bases separated the two germline ends. CDR3 sequence: CASSVVGRGTYNEQFF. The CDR3 DNA reads as TGTGCCAGCAGCGTAGTGGGCAGGGGTACCTACAATGAGCAGTTCTTC.

V is TRBV18 and J is TRBJ2-7, with 8 bases matching TRBD1. The germline gives CDR1 KGHSH, CDR2 LQKENI. This CDR3 is 13 amino acids long. With V trimmed by 4 bases and J by 4 bases, 3 bases remained unmatched. The chain's CDR3 is CASSLDRGYEQYF. CDR3 bases: TGTGCCAGCTCACTCGACAGGGGATACGAGCAGTACTTC.

The table lists this clone with a count of one. The CDR3 DNA follows: TGTGCCAGCAGTACGCTTGGGACTAGCACAGATACGCAGTATTTT. Its translation: CASSTLGTSTDTQYF. The rearrangement joins TRBV2 to TRBJ2-3; weak D call: TRBD2 (6 bases). Between the trimmed V and J ends, which lost 5 bases and 0 bases, there was a span of 12 bases. The germline V gene has CDR1 SNHLY and CDR2 FYNNEI. The CDR3 covers 15 residues.

The genes are TRBV27 and TRBJ1-5; D perhaps matches TRBD1 (5 bases). There are 14 residues in the CDR3. The germline V gene has CDR1 MNHEY and CDR2 SMNVEV (reference sequence). The V end lost 5 bases, the J end lost 2 bases, and 10 bases lay between the germline ends. The CDR3 bases are TGTGCCAGCAGTGGGGGGGTAGGCAATCAGCCCCAGCATTTT. Protein: CASSGGVGNQPQHF.